The rows below give T cell receptor beta chains drawn from one sample of a study of neurological immune-mediated disorders. One entry per CDR3 protein results from TCRdb running MiXCR on the 5' RACE reads. The profile shows about 120,000 distinct CDR3 sequences, roughly 3.2% of them singletons. Sequencing was done on a sample of PBMCs. The receptors were gathered from a woman aged 30 to 39 with multiple sclerosis. CDR3s include the opening cysteine and the closing phenylalanine or tryptophan. The D gene is left open where the match is weak. For some rows the clone size is stated as once, few or many, or as a class when expanded; others skip it.

size	D	V	J	DNA	CDR3
many	TRBD1	TRBV11-3	TRBJ2-1	TGTGCCAGCAGCCCCAGACAGGGGGTAAATGAGCAGTTCTTC	CASSPRQGVNEQFF
many	-	TRBV12-3/TRBV12-4	TRBJ2-1	TGTGCCAGCACCCGGGGAGTAAATGAGCAGTTCTTC	CASTRGVNEQFF
many	-	TRBV12-3/TRBV12-4	TRBJ2-3	TGTGCCAGCAGTCCCCGACGTGGCTTACCCGCACAGAATACGCAGTATTTT	CASSPRRGLPAQNTQYF
many	TRBD2	TRBV4-3	TRBJ2-2	TGCGCCAGCAGCCAAGTGCGGACTAGCGGGAGTTCGGGGGAGCTGTTTTTT	CASSQVRTSGSSGELFF
many	-	TRBV7-2	TRBJ1-1	TGTGCCAGCAGCCCCGGGGGGCCCCCTCGAGCTTTCTTT	CASSPGGPPRAFF
many	-	TRBV6-2/TRBV6-3	TRBJ1-1	TGTGCCAGCAGTTACTCGCGGGGGACTGAAGCTTTCTTT	CASSYSRGTEAFF
many	-	TRBV7-2	TRBJ1-2	TGTGCCAGCAGCTTTCAGACGGACTATGGCTACACCTTC	CASSFQTDYGYTF
many	TRBD1	TRBV2	TRBJ1-1	TGTGCCAGCAATCGACAGGGGAGGAACACTGAAGCTTTCTTT	CASNRQGRNTEAFF
few	TRBD2	TRBV6-2/TRBV6-3	TRBJ2-1	TGTGCCAGCAGTTCCCTTAGACTAGCGGAGCTTCACTTC	CASSSLRLAELHF
many	TRBD1	TRBV12-3/TRBV12-4	TRBJ1-5	TGTGCCAGCAGCCCGGACAGGGGGCGGATCAATCAGCCCCAGCATTTT	CASSPDRGRINQPQHF
many	TRBD2	TRBV2	TRBJ2-1	TGTGCCAGCAGGGACCCTGGGAGGGATGAGCAGTTCTTC	CASRDPGRDEQFF
many	-	TRBV19	TRBJ2-1	TGTGCCAGTAGTATAGATCAGGCAGTTGGGACCGATGAGCAGTTCTTC	CASSIDQAVGTDEQFF
many	TRBD2	TRBV20-1	TRBJ2-1	TGCAGTGCTCCGGGTAGCGGGGTCTACAATGAGCAGTTCTTC	CSAPGSGVYNEQFF
many	-	TRBV5-5	TRBJ1-1	TGTGCCAGCAGCTTGGCCTTTCAGGCTGAAGCTTTCTTT	CASSLAFQAEAFF
many	-	TRBV2	TRBJ1-2	TGTGCCAGCAGTGAAGTGGGGGGAGACGGCGGCTACACCTTC	CASSEVGGDGGYTF
many	-	TRBV12-3/TRBV12-4	TRBJ2-7	TGTGCCAGCAGCCCCCCGGACCGCTACGAGCAGTACTTC	CASSPPDRYEQYF
many	TRBD2	TRBV20-1	TRBJ2-1	TGCAGTGCTAGGGCACTAGCGGGGGGGCTCAATGAGCAGTTCTTC	CSARALAGGLNEQFF
many	-	TRBV6-6	TRBJ1-5	TGTGCCAGCACCTTGGGGGGGAGCAATCAGCCCCAGCATTTT	CASTLGGSNQPQHF
many	-	TRBV7-2	TRBJ2-7	TGTGCCAGCAGCCAGAACACCCCTGAGCAGTACTTC	CASSQNTPEQYF
many	-	TRBV7-2	TRBJ1-1	TGTGCCAGCAGCTTATTTTCCCCCGCAGGGTCGTCGGACACTGAAGCTTTCTTT	CASSLFSPAGSSDTEAFF
many	-	TRBV5-1	TRBJ1-3	TGCGCCAGCAGCTATGATCAGGGCCCTGGAAACACCATATATTTT	CASSYDQGPGNTIYF
many	TRBD1	TRBV5-6	TRBJ1-1	TGTGCCAGCAGCTCACTGACAGGGGGCACTGAAGCTTTCTTT	CASSSLTGGTEAFF
many	-	TRBV20-1	TRBJ2-1	TGCAGTGCTAGCGGGAGCCCCTACAATGAGCAGTTCTTC	CSASGSPYNEQFF
many	TRBD1	TRBV2	TRBJ1-5	TGTGCCAGCAGCAGAGAGACAGGGGGCAATCAGCCCCAGCATTTT	CASSRETGGNQPQHF
many	-	TRBV4-3	TRBJ1-2	TGCGCCAGCAGCCAAGACCAGACGGCCCATAACTATGGCTACACCTTC	CASSQDQTAHNYGYTF
many	-	TRBV14	TRBJ2-7	TGTGCCAGCAGCCAAGGTAGCCGGGTTGACGAGCAGTACTTC	CASSQGSRVDEQYF
many	-	TRBV7-2	TRBJ2-3	TGTGCCAGCAGCTTGGGGACACACACAGATACGCAGTATTTT	CASSLGTHTDTQYF
many	-	TRBV6-6	TRBJ2-7	TGTGCCAGCAGTTACTCAAACTACGAGCAGTACTTC	CASSYSNYEQYF
few	TRBD1	TRBV7-6	TRBJ1-1	TGTGCCAGCAGCTTCTTTACCGGGACAGCTTCTAACACTGAAGCTTTCTTT	CASSFFTGTASNTEAFF
many	TRBD2	TRBV10-3	TRBJ2-4	TGTGCCATCAGTGAAGGGTCGACTAGCTACCCCAAAAACATTCAGTACTTC	CAISEGSTSYPKNIQYF
many	-	TRBV5-1	TRBJ1-2	TGCGCCAGCAGCTTACAGGGAGCTGGCTACACCTTC	CASSLQGAGYTF
many	TRBD2	TRBV27	TRBJ2-1	TGTGCCAGCAGTAGCATAGCGGGGGGGACTGAGCAGTTCTTC	CASSSIAGGTEQFF
many	-	TRBV4-1	TRBJ2-1	TGCGCCAGCAGCCAATTCCAGTTTGGCCATGAGCAGTTCTTC	CASSQFQFGHEQFF
many	-	TRBV20-1	TRBJ2-7	TGCAGTGCTAGACGGTCGACAGTTTACGAGCAGTACTTC	CSARRSTVYEQYF
many	TRBD1	TRBV3-1	TRBJ1-2	TGTGCCAGCAGCCCCGCAGGGGGGAACTATGGCTACACCTTC	CASSPAGGNYGYTF
many	TRBD1	TRBV12-3/TRBV12-4	TRBJ2-5	TGTGCCAGCAGTTTAGCCTTGCTGACAGGGAAAGAGACCCAGTACTTC	CASSLALLTGKETQYF
many	-	TRBV5-5	TRBJ2-1	TGTGCCAGCAGCTTGGTTGGGCGTTCGAATGAGCAGTTCTTC	CASSLVGRSNEQFF
many	-	TRBV7-2	TRBJ2-5	TGTGCCAGCAGCAACCGGGAGACCCAGTACTTC	CASSNRETQYF
many	TRBD1	TRBV9	TRBJ1-5	TGTGCCAGCAGCGTAGAAGGGGGCGCAAATCAGCCCCAGCATTTT	CASSVEGGANQPQHF
many	-	TRBV5-6	TRBJ1-6	TGTGCCAGCAGCTCCGAGAGGGACGATTCACCCCTCCACTTT	CASSSERDDSPLHF
many	TRBD2	TRBV27	TRBJ2-3	TGTGCCAGCAGTTTAGTAAGCGGGAGCTCAGATACGCAGTATTTT	CASSLVSGSSDTQYF
many	-	TRBV5-1	TRBJ2-1	TGCGCCAGCAGCTACGAGGCCCACAATGAGCAGTTCTTC	CASSYEAHNEQFF
many	-	TRBV20-1	TRBJ2-5	TGCAGTGCTAGAGCAAATAAACGGGAGACCCAGTACTTC	CSARANKRETQYF
-	-	TRBV20-1	TRBJ2-3	TGCAGTGATAGGGCAGGGGAGCGTGATACGCAGTATTTT	CSDRAGERDTQYF
many	-	TRBV4-3	TRBJ1-2	TGCGCCAGCAGCCAAGATTTCGCCGCAGGGAGATATGGCTACACCTTC	CASSQDFAAGRYGYTF